This entry lists 3 T cell receptor beta chains sequenced from one sample in a study of human versus mouse CDR3 diversity and MHC coevolution. Measured with immunoSEQ multiplex PCR; TCRdb has only the in-frame clones, and not every one. The sample yields 55,000 to 65,000 clones, around 94% seen once. The specimen was naive CD4+ T cells from blood. The subset: CD45RO-negative CD62L-positive naive CD4 T cells. All receptors come from a person in their sixties in good health.

The chain recombines TRBV20-1 with TRBJ2-1, with unresolved D. The CDR3 totals 11 residues. V lost 5 bases, J lost 7 bases, and 9 bases lay in between. The germline V gene encodes CDR1 DFQATT and CDR2 SNEGSKA (reference sequence). The CDR3 sequence is CSARSWNEQFF. The CDR3 DNA reads TGCAGTGCTCGCAGTTGGAATGAGCAGTTCTTC.

The chain employs TRBV2 and TRBJ2-7; 11 bases match TRBD2. Trimming cost V 4 bases and J 2 bases; bases outside gene matches: 4. The CDR3 sequence is 15 residues long. Germline V lookup: CDR1 SNHLY, CDR2 FYNNEI. The CDR3 here is CASSGGLAATYEQYF. In DNA form, the CDR3 reads TGTGCCAGCAGTGGGGGACTAGCGGCTACCTACGAGCAGTACTTC.

The J gene is TRBJ1-2, the V gene TRBV5-1, with TRBD1 identical over 10 bases. V was pared by 1 base and J by 8 bases, with 5 bases of the junction left unmatched. Germline V gives CDR1 SGHRS, CDR2 YFSETQ. This CDR3 spans 14 amino acids. The CDR3 protein is CASSLNRDRGGYTF. In DNA, the CDR3 is TGCGCCAGCAGCTTGAACCGGGACAGGGGCGGCTACACCTTC.